This T cell receptor beta chain was recovered during a study of T cell responses to AZD1222 COVID-19 vaccine. Broader study findings: White British donors predominated, females outnumbered males, and clonal diversity was possibly underestimated. The study sampled repertoires only after the peak T cell response. Seropositive AZD1222 recipients at baseline numbered only five or six. Spike-specific TCR breadth and depth went up after people got two AZD1222 doses.

There are 14 residues in the CDR3. Germline trimming cut 5 bases from V and 7 bases from J; bases unmatched to any gene: 7. Germline V gene data show CDR1 as SGHAT and CDR2 as FQNNGV. To note about this clone: Its cognate antigen is unknown.

Assay: immunoSEQ multiplex PCR; the TCRdb copy retains only in-frame clones and omits some. The profile shows some 200,000 clones, approximately 90% of them singletons. The chain recombines TRBV11-2 with TRBJ2-1; TRBD2 aligns across 8 bases. Sequences were derived from peripheral blood, sampled on day 0 of AZD1222 vaccination. The sequence derives from an adult in good health. CDR3 coding DNA: TGTGCCAGCAGCCTCGGACTAGCTGGGAATGAGCAGTTCTTC. Amino acid sequence: CASSLGLAGNEQFF. The full variable domain, in which reference TRBV11-2 and TRBJ2-1 provide the parts outside the CDR3, is EAGVAQSPRYKIIEKRQSVAFWCNPISGHATLYWYQQILGQGPKLLIQFQNNGVVDDSQLPKDRFSAERLKGVDSTLKIQPAKLEDSAVYLCASSLGLAGNEQFFGPGTRLTVL.